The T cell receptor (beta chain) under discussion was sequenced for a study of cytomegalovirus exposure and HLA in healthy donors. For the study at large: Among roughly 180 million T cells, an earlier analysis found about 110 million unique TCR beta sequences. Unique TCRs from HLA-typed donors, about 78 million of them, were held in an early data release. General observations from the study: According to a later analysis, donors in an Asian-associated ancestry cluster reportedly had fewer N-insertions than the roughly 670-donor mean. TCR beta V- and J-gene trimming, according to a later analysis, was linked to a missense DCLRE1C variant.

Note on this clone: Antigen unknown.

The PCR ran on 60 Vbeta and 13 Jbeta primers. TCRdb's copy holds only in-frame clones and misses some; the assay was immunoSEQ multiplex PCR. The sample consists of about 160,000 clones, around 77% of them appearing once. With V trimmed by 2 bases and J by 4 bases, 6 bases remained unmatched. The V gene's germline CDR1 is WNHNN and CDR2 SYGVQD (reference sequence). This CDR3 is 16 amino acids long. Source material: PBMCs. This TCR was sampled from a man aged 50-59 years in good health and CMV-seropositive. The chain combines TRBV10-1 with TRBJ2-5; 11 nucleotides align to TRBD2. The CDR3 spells CASSEGLLAGVETQYF. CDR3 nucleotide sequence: TGCGCCAGCAGTGAGGGTCTACTAGCGGGGGTAGAGACCCAGTACTTC.